The following is a TCR beta chain sequence with its context. This sample was taken from a study of cytomegalovirus exposure and HLA in healthy donors. Researchers ran the PCR with 60 Vbeta and 13 Jbeta primers. Assay used: immunoSEQ multiplex PCR; TCRdb lists only in-frame clones, some missing. Here the sample spans 90,000 to 150,000 clones, roughly 65% being singletons. This CDR3 contains 16 residues. Trimming stripped 5 bases from V and 2 bases from J, with 18 bases between. Germline CDR1 is MNHEY and CDR2 is SMNVEV (reference sequence). Sequenced material: PBMCs. The chain uses TRBV27 and TRBJ2-5, with D hard to call. The receptor was derived from a man aged 35 to 55 in good health and CMV-seropositive. The CDR3 protein is CASSPMGPPVQETQYF. The DNA for the CDR3 is TGTGCCAGCAGTCCGATGGGCCCGCCTGTACAAGAGACCCAGTACTTC.